The 12 T cell receptor beta chains reported below all come from one sample, sequenced in a study of blood T cell repertoires in COVID-19. Method: immunoSEQ multiplex PCR; TCRdb's copy keeps in-frame clones and lacks some. Of 90,000 to 150,000 clones listed, approximately 90% were seen once; the top ten hold about a fifth. Sequencing was carried out using peripheral blood. Every receptor here comes from a human donor with acute or convalescent COVID-19. The donor label of this sample is uncertain.

This clone was seen more than once but under ten times. The chain joins TRBV6-5 to TRBJ1-2; 9 bases fit TRBD1. After removal of 6 bases from V and 4 bases from J, the junction contained 9 bases not matched to a gene. Germline CDR1 and CDR2: MNHEY and SVGAGI. This CDR3 has 15 amino acids. The CDR3 protein is CASSRTGDPSYGYTF. The CDR3 DNA reads as TGTGCCAGCAGCCGGACAGGGGACCCCTCCTATGGCTACACCTTC.

The chain links TRBV19 to TRBJ2-6; perhaps TRBD1 as D (6 bases). With 6 bases removed from V and 2 bases from J, the gap between germline ends came to 17 bases. This CDR3 has 17 amino acids. Germline V gene sequence: CDR1 LNHDA, CDR2 SQIVND (reference sequence). CDR3 in DNA: TGTGCCAGTAGGGCGACAGGCACCTTCGCTGGGGCCAACGTCCTGACTTTC. It encodes CASRATGTFAGANVLTF.

V usage is TRBV6-5 and J usage is TRBJ1-2; 9 nucleotides match TRBD1. Per the germline V gene, CDR1 is MNHEY and CDR2 is SVGAGI. Trimming at V came to 5 bases and at J to 7 bases, leaving 11 bases not matched to a gene. The CDR3 spans 15 residues. The CDR3 coding sequence is TGTGCCAGCAGTCGGTCGGGACAGGGAGGGGTTGGCTACACCTTC. Translation gives CASSRSGQGGVGYTF.

The chain is built from TRBV19 and TRBJ1-5, with 7 bases matching TRBD1. There are 15 residues in the CDR3. The germline gives CDR1 LNHDA, CDR2 SQIVND (reference sequence). The ends lost 7 bases at V and 6 bases at J; junction bases unmatched: 12. In nucleotides, the CDR3 is TGTGCCAGTACCAGTATAGTACAGGGGACTCAGCCCCAGCATTTT. This sequence encodes CASTSIVQGTQPQHF. Variable domain in full (rest from reference TRBV19 and TRBJ1-5): DGGITQSPKYLFRKEGQNVTLSCEQNLNHDAMYWYRQDPGQGLRLIYYSQIVNDFQKGDIAEGYSVSREKKESFPLTVTSAQKNPTAFYLCASTSIVQGTQPQHFGDGTRLSIL.

This chain links TRBV12-3 or TRBV12-4 with TRBJ2-6; D gene uncertain. The CDR3 covers 12 residues. The V and J ends lost 8 bases and 3 bases respectively, with 5 bases between them. CDR3 protein: CASRGGANVLTF. For the CDR3, the DNA is TGTGCCAGCCGAGGTGGGGCCAACGTCCTGACTTTC.

V is TRBV2 and J is TRBJ1-2; 10 nucleotides line up with TRBD1. The CDR3 has 16 amino acids. Germline CDR1 reads SNHLY; CDR2 reads FYNNEI. Trimming at V came to 3 bases and at J to 2 bases, leaving 6 bases not matched to a gene. CDR3 DNA: TGTGCCAGCAGTGAGGGACAGGGGACTACCAACTATGGCTACACCTTC. This encodes CASSEGQGTTNYGYTF. Drawing the rest from reference TRBV2 and TRBJ1-2, the complete variable domain is EPEVTQTPSHQVTQMGQEVILRCVPISNHLYFYWYRQILGQKVEFLVSFYNNEISEKSEIFDDQFSVERPDGSNFTLKIRSTKLEDSAMYFCASSEGQGTTNYGYTFGSGTRLTVV.

The chain is built from TRBV27 and TRBJ1-4, with TRBD1 matching over 9 bases. CDR1 MNHEY and CDR2 SMNVEV come from the germline V gene (reference sequence). CDR3 length: 14 residues. V lost 5 bases and J lost 5; bases outside the gene matches: 3. In DNA form, the CDR3 reads TGTGCCAGCAGTACCGGGACAGGGAATGAAAAACTGTTTTTT. It translates to CASSTGTGNEKLFF.

This sequence joins TRBV10-3 and TRBJ1-1; D is unresolved. This CDR3 region has 15 residues. CDR1 is ENHRY and CDR2 is SYGVKD in the germline V gene. The V gene lost 0 bases and the J gene lost 4 bases, with 12 bases spanning the gap. CDR3 region: CAISESTGLVTEAFF. As DNA, the CDR3 is TGTGCCATCAGTGAGTCCACCGGGTTGGTCACTGAAGCTTTCTTT.

V is TRBV11-3 and J is TRBJ1-6, with 7 positions matching TRBD1. Germline CDR1 reads SGHNT; CDR2 reads YENEEA. V shed 0 bases, J shed 10 bases, and the junction held 0 bases outside the gene matches. The CDR3 has 13 amino acids. The CDR3 protein is CASSLDRGSPLHF. Here the CDR3 DNA reads TGTGCCAGCAGCTTAGACAGGGGGTCACCCCTCCACTTT.

The rearrangement uses TRBV6-4 and TRBJ2-7; 8 bases map to TRBD2. Looked up from germline, CDR1 is MRHNA and CDR2 is SNTAGT. This CDR3 comprises 15 residues. The V segment lost 4 bases and the J segment 3 bases; nucleotides outside the gene matches: 8. The CDR3 spells CASSVGAGGSYEQYF. The CDR3 nucleotides read TGTGCCAGCAGTGTCGGGGCGGGAGGAAGCTACGAGCAGTACTTC.

This clone was observed once. This rearrangement joins TRBV11-3 to TRBJ2-5, with 7 bases identical to TRBD2. Germline CDR1 reads SGHNT; CDR2 reads YENEEA. J gave up 5 bases and V 3 bases, and 9 bases lay outside the gene matches. The CDR3 loop spans 15 amino acids. The CDR3 sequence is CASSLGGAQLETQYF. Written as DNA, the CDR3 is TGTGCCAGCAGCTTGGGAGGGGCGCAGTTGGAGACCCAGTACTTC.

This sequence joins TRBV6-1 and TRBJ2-1, with TRBD1 matching over 8 bases. The CDR3 spans 14 residues. Germline-derived CDR1 and CDR2 are MNHNS and SASEGT. Trimming at V came to 3 bases and at J to 4 bases, leaving 2 bases not matched to a gene. This CDR3 is CASSDRGPYNEQFF. For the CDR3, the DNA is TGTGCCAGCAGTGACAGGGGGCCGTACAATGAGCAGTTCTTC.